Sequencing of this T cell receptor beta chain was carried out in a study of regulatory T cells in long-lasting Graves disease. Sequencing libraries for TCR beta were prepared with iRepertoire HTBI primers and Arm-PCR of CDR3 regions. TCRdb passed the multiplex PCR reads through MiXCR, listing each CDR3 protein once. The data contain 350,000 to 500,000 distinct CDR3 sequences, about 15% of them singletons. Time point: newly diagnosed GD, antithyroid drugs for less than 3 months. Making the TCR library involved RNA that had been extracted from PBMCs. These same records also appear under a second study, on T cells in Graves' hyperthyroidism and ophthalmopathy.

This receptor was obtained from a woman aged 45-65 years with Graves disease. The sequences come from peripheral blood mononuclear cells (PBMCs), collected at new diagnosis, from a patient treated with antithyroid drugs.

The CDR3 protein is CASSRGLAETQYF. In DNA form, the CDR3 reads TGTGCCAGCAGTCGAGGACTAGCTGAGACCCAGTACTTC. The chain has TRBV11-2 and TRBJ2-5; TRBD2 matches 8 bases. The ends lost 6 bases at V and 5 bases at J; junction bases unmatched: 5. The CDR3 spans 13 residues. Germline V gene lookup returns CDR1 SGHAT and CDR2 FQNNGV. The entire variable domain, with the rest obtained from reference TRBV11-2 and TRBJ2-5, is as follows: EAGVAQSPRYKIIEKRQSVAFWCNPISGHATLYWYQQILGQGPKLLIQFQNNGVVDDSQLPKDRFSAERLKGVDSTLKIQPAKLEDSAVYLCASSRGLAETQYFGPGTRLLVL.